The 16 T cell receptor beta chains below were found in one sample sequenced in a study of blood T cell repertoires in COVID-19. Using immunoSEQ multiplex PCR, the repertoire was profiled, and TCRdb retains in-frame clones only, with some absent. The sample records roughly 160,000 clones, roughly 84% being singletons. Material: PBMCs or T cells enriched from blood (not recorded which). The receptors stem from a woman aged 45-59 years who had recovered from COVID-19.

In this sample, this clone turned up once. The genes are TRBV5-8 and TRBJ2-5, with 16 positions matching TRBD2. The CDR3 sequence is 18 residues long. The J segment lost 5 bases and the V segment lost 3 bases, leaving 10 bases of the junction unmatched. In germline, CDR1 is SGHTS, CDR2 YDEGEE. DNA of the CDR3: TGTGCCAGCAGCTCCGGGACTAGCGGGAGGGGGCTCCGGGAGACCCAGTACTTC. Translated: CASSSGTSGRGLRETQYF.

The rearrangement links TRBV7-9 to TRBJ1-4; 9 nucleotides agree with TRBD1. The trim removed 5 bases at V and 7 bases at J, leaving 5 bases unmatched. CDR1 and CDR2 (germline): SEHNR, FQNEAQ (reference sequence). The CDR3 consists of 14 residues. The CDR3 region has the DNA TGTGCCAGCAGCCGAGGGACAGGGTCTGAAAAACTGTTTTTT. Encoded protein: CASSRGTGSEKLFF.

The chain uses TRBV27 and TRBJ2-5, with 8 bases aligning to TRBD1. V was pared by 4 bases and J by 2 bases, with 9 bases of the junction left unmatched. This CDR3 region has 16 residues. Germline V gene lookup returns CDR1 MNHEY and CDR2 SMNVEV (reference sequence). CDR3 protein: CASSSFTRDRQETQYF. The CDR3 nucleotides are TGTGCCAGCAGTTCGTTTACCAGGGACAGGCAAGAGACCCAGTACTTC.

The chain has TRBV6-2 or TRBV6-3 and TRBJ2-1; TRBD2 might be the D (6 bases). The CDR3 has 15 residues. The ends were cut back, 1 base at V and 4 bases at J, with 11 bases in the middle. Germline lookup yields CDR1 MNHEY and CDR2 SVGEGT. CDR3 amino acids: CASSYFGTEYNEQFF. The CDR3 DNA is TGTGCCAGCAGTTACTTTGGGACTGAATACAATGAGCAGTTCTTC.

The chain has TRBV5-1 and TRBJ1-2, with 10 bases lining up with TRBD1. There are 20 residues in the CDR3. Looked up from germline, CDR1 is SGHRS and CDR2 is YFSETQ. The ends lost 0 bases at V and 3 bases at J; junction bases unmatched: 17. Written as DNA, the CDR3 is TGCGCCAGCAGCTTGGAGGGGACCGGGACAGGGGATTTCCTTTACTATGGCTACACCTTC. It specifies CASSLEGTGTGDFLYYGYTF.

The V call is TRBV5-1, the J call TRBJ2-7; 9 nucleotides align to TRBD1. Germline assignment: CDR1 SGHRS and CDR2 YFSETQ. The CDR3 spans 15 residues. Unmatched junction bases numbered 7, after V lost 4 bases and J lost 2 bases. CDR3 nucleotides: TGCGCCAGCAGCATATCCGGGACAGGGACCTACGAGCAGTACTTC. The encoded protein is CASSISGTGTYEQYF.

The rearrangement joins TRBV6-5 to TRBJ1-5; 9 nucleotides agree with TRBD1. Trimming took 4 bases from V and 7 from J; bases not matched to a gene: 5. Germline CDR1 is MNHEY and CDR2 is SVGAGI. The CDR3 extends over 14 amino acids. The CDR3 protein is CASSLKDRGQPQHF. The CDR3 coding sequence is TGTGCCAGCAGTTTAAAGGACAGGGGACAGCCCCAGCATTTT.

Here the CDR3 reads CSVTTRVTYEQYF. The CDR3 region has the DNA TGCAGCGTGACGACCAGGGTAACCTACGAGCAGTACTTC. V usage is TRBV29-1 and J usage is TRBJ2-7, with a weak D call TRBD1 (5 bases). CDR1 and CDR2 (germline): SQVTM, ANQGSEA. V was clipped by 6 bases and J by 2 bases, with 14 bases between them. The CDR3 runs 13 residues.

This clone was seen just once. CDR3 residues: CASSFATATEAFF. The CDR3 DNA sequence: TGTGCCAGCAGCTTTGCGACAGCGACTGAAGCTTTCTTT. This chain joins TRBV7-9 and TRBJ1-1; TRBD1 is a possible D gene (5 bases). The ends were cut back, 3 bases at V and 5 bases at J, with 10 bases in the middle. The CDR3 sequence is 13 residues long. Germline-derived CDR1 and CDR2 are SEHNR and FQNEAQ (reference sequence). The complete variable domain, with remaining parts taken from reference TRBV7-9 and TRBJ1-1, reads DTGVSQNPRHKITKRGQNVTFRCDPISEHNRLYWYRQTLGQGPEFLTYFQNEAQLEKSRLLSDRFSAERPKGSFSTLEIQRTEQGDSAMYLCASSFATATEAFFGQGTRLTVV.

This clone was seen repeatedly, ten times or more. The V gene is TRBV6-5, the J gene TRBJ1-2; D is unclear. The ends were cut back, 2 bases at V and 2 bases at J, with 6 bases in the middle. The length of the CDR3 is 13 residues. The V gene's germline CDR1 is MNHEY and CDR2 SVGAGI. CDR3 protein: CASSYARNYGYTF. CDR3 sequence (DNA): TGTGCCAGCAGTTACGCCCGGAACTATGGCTACACCTTC.

V gene TRBV3-1 (or the pseudogene TRBV3-2) combines with J gene TRBJ1-1; D is ambiguous. CDR3 length equals 14 residues. Germline-derived CDR1 and CDR2 are LGHDT and YNNKEL (reference sequence). The ends were cut back, 3 bases at V and 1 base at J, with 9 bases in the middle. The CDR3 DNA follows: TGTGCCAGCAGCCACCTGACAAAGAACACTGAAGCTTTCTTT. Amino acid sequence: CASSHLTKNTEAFF.

This rearrangement joins TRBV28 to TRBJ1-3, with TRBD1 identical over 8 bases. The CDR3 runs to 16 residues. V lost 2 bases, J lost 9 bases, and 12 bases stayed unmatched. Germline V gives CDR1 MDHEN, CDR2 SYDVKM. The CDR3 reads CASSLGSLGQGGTIYF. In nucleotides, the CDR3 is TGTGCCAGCAGTTTAGGGAGTTTAGGACAGGGCGGCACCATATATTTT.

The chain has TRBV4-1 and TRBJ2-3; D may be TRBD2 (6 bases). V was shortened by 4 bases and J by 1 base, with 9 bases between the two germline ends. Germline V gene data show CDR1 as MGHRA and CDR2 as YSYEKL. The CDR3 loop spans 14 amino acids. CDR3: CASSRTIGTDTQYF. CDR3 sequence (DNA): TGCGCCAGCAGCCGGACTATCGGCACAGATACGCAGTATTTT.

The CDR3 protein is CASSLGQTNEKLFF. The CDR3 region has the DNA TGTGCCAGCAGCTTGGGACAAACTAATGAAAAACTGTTTTTT. The chain combines TRBV5-4 with TRBJ1-4; D uncertain. The CDR3 loop spans 14 amino acids. Between the trimmed V and J ends, which lost 0 bases and 1 base, there was a span of 4 bases. Germline assignment: CDR1 SGHNT and CDR2 YYREEE (reference sequence).

The chain joins TRBV19 to TRBJ1-6; the match to TRBD1 covers 7 bases. The CDR3 contains 14 residues. CDR1 is LNHDA, CDR2 SQIVND, per germline (reference sequence). The V and J ends lost 6 bases and 6 bases, in that order; junction bases with no gene match: 5. The CDR3 sequence is CASRTGQTNSPLHF. In DNA form, the CDR3 reads TGTGCCAGTAGGACGGGACAGACTAATTCACCCCTCCACTTT.

This chain connects TRBV27 to TRBJ2-1; possibly TRBD1 for D (6 bases). With 5 bases removed from V and 0 bases from J, the gap between germline ends came to 17 bases. Per the germline V gene, CDR1 is MNHEY and CDR2 is SMNVEV (reference sequence). The CDR3 runs to 17 residues. DNA of the CDR3: TGTGCCAGCAGTCTTACTCAGGGGCGCAGCTCCTACAATGAGCAGTTCTTC. Translated, it gives CASSLTQGRSSYNEQFF.